This T cell receptor (beta chain) is drawn from a study of T cells in Graves' hyperthyroidism and ophthalmopathy. Study-level results: Ophthalmopathy cases were set apart from stable hyperthyroidism by a 13 V-J model. Most expanded thyroid clonotypes above 0.001 also appeared in blood.

This clonotype was seen a few times. Its target is not known. Trimming pared 4 bases from V and 7 bases from J, leaving 10 bases between. The CDR3 consists of 12 residues. In germline, CDR1 is SQVTM, CDR2 ANQGSEA. Amplified TCR beta CDR3 regions derived from RNA transcripts. The TCR CDR3 first-round RT-PCR relied on the HTBI primer set. MiXCR was run by TCRdb on the multiplex PCR reads, yielding one entry per CDR3 protein. In the table there are 480,000 or so distinct CDR3 sequences, about 45% of which are singletons. Orbital computed tomography and thyroid ultrasound, together with serum TRAb and thyroxine and clinical symptoms, were used for diagnoses.

This TCR was sampled from an adult woman with Graves' disease, either hyperthyroidism or ophthalmopathy (not recorded which). Source material: peripheral blood or thyroid tissue (not recorded which). The chain employs TRBV29-1 and TRBJ1-4; TRBD1 is a possible D gene (5 bases). This chain's CDR3 is CSVGSTAEKLFF. DNA of the CDR3: TGCAGCGTTGGGTCGACAGCTGAAAAACTGTTTTTT.